One sample yielded the 25 T cell receptor beta chains listed below, sequenced in a study of CD8 T cells in Susac syndrome. With random hexamers, reverse transcription was performed on 0.5 to 1 ug of RNA. From the immunoSEQ multiplex PCR reads, TCRdb called clonotypes with MiXCR, one entry per CDR3 protein. This sample has tens of thousands of distinct CDR3 sequences; roughly 94% occur once, and the top ten carry about 0.29%. Sequenced material: CD4+ T cells from PBMCs. These TCRs come from a human donor with Susac syndrome.

The chain has TRBV20-1 and TRBJ1-6; 10 positions agree with TRBD1. This CDR3 contains 15 residues. The germline CDR1 and CDR2 sequences are DFQATT and SNEGSKA (reference sequence). Trimming took 3 bases from V and 8 from J; bases not matched to a gene: 7. CDR3 bases: TGCAGTGCTAGTACGACAGGGGGCGCGGATTCACCCCTCCACTTT. It encodes CSASTTGGADSPLHF.

The chain is built from TRBV29-1 and TRBJ1-1, with 12 bases that match TRBD1. Germline V lookup: CDR1 SQVTM, CDR2 ANQGSEA. CDR3 length: 14 amino acids. With 7 bases clipped from V and 4 bases from J, the junction kept 7 bases outside the gene matches. The CDR3 loop reads CSARDRGRFTEAFF. In DNA, the CDR3 is TGCAGCGCCCGGGACAGGGGGCGTTTCACTGAAGCTTTCTTT.

The rearrangement joins TRBV29-1 to TRBJ1-1, with D hard to call. Trimming cost V 3 bases and J 5 bases, with 10 bases left between them. Germline assignment: CDR1 SQVTM and CDR2 ANQGSEA. The CDR3 covers 12 residues. DNA of the CDR3: TGCAGCGTTGATGGGGAAAGGACTGAAGCTTTCTTT. It codes for CSVDGERTEAFF.

This chain uses TRBV14 with TRBJ2-1, with 9 bases matching TRBD2. Germline CDR1 and CDR2: SGHDN and FVKESK. Germline trimming cut 5 bases from V and 4 bases from J; bases unmatched to any gene: 9. The CDR3 totals 16 residues. The CDR3 DNA reads TGTGCCAGCAGCAAGAACGCGCTAGCGGGGTACAATGAGCAGTTCTTC. It yields the protein CASSKNALAGYNEQFF.

The chain carries TRBV2 and TRBJ1-5; possibly TRBD1 for D (6 bases). This CDR3 region has 15 residues. The V end was cut by 2 bases, the J end by 3 bases, with 11 bases between. Germline V gene data show CDR1 as SNHLY and CDR2 as FYNNEI. The CDR3 DNA sequence: TGTGCCAGCAGTGAAAGGACAGCCATCAATCAGCCCCAGCATTTT. Translating it yields CASSERTAINQPQHF.

The genes are TRBV4-2 and TRBJ1-6; D gene ambiguous. V lost 4 bases and J lost 7, with 11 bases in between. The CDR3 sequence is 14 residues long. Germline V gene data show CDR1 as LGHNA and CDR2 as YNFKEQ. CDR3 sequence reads: CASSPRRENSPLHF. CDR3 nucleotide sequence: TGTGCCAGCAGCCCTCGGAGGGAGAATTCACCCCTCCACTTT.

The V gene is TRBV28, the J gene TRBJ1-4; tentative D call: TRBD1 (5 bases). CDR3 length: 15 residues. CDR1 is MDHEN, CDR2 SYDVKM, per germline. Trimming cost V 3 bases and J 4 bases, with 12 bases left between them. The CDR3 DNA is TGTGCCAGCAGTTTCCAGGGAACCGGTAATGAAAAACTGTTTTTT. Protein product: CASSFQGTGNEKLFF.

The chain joins TRBV30 to TRBJ1-6, with D maybe TRBD1 (6 bases). V dropped 5 bases and J dropped 0 bases, with 20 bases sitting between them. The CDR3 has 18 residues. CDR1 and CDR2 from the germline V gene are GTSNPN and SVGIG (reference sequence). CDR3 DNA sequence: TGTGCCTGGGGCTCGGACAGCGCAACCTTCTCCTATAATTCACCCCTCCACTTT. It codes for CAWGSDSATFSYNSPLHF.

This chain uses TRBV30 with TRBJ2-1; D is ambiguous. Germline V gene sequence: CDR1 GTSNPN, CDR2 SVGIG (reference sequence). V lost 0 bases and J 4 bases, leaving 4 bases between the germline ends. The CDR3 runs 12 residues. CDR3 sequence (DNA): TGTGCCTGGAGTGTACCGTACAATGAGCAGTTCTTC. Translated, it gives CAWSVPYNEQFF.

The chain is built from TRBV20-1 and TRBJ1-5; no clear D gene. CDR3 length equals 13 residues. Germline V lookup: CDR1 DFQATT, CDR2 SNEGSKA (reference sequence). V lost 3 bases to trimming and J lost 5 bases, with 11 bases between them. CDR3 loop: CSASSGFDQPQHF. The CDR3 DNA follows: TGCAGTGCTAGCTCGGGGTTCGATCAGCCCCAGCATTTT.

This clonotype was seen just once. The chain combines TRBV5-1 with TRBJ2-2, with D perhaps given as TRBD1 or TRBD2 (6 bases each). V was shortened by 5 bases and J by 1 base, with 15 bases between the two germline ends. CDR1 and CDR2 (germline): SGHRS, YFSETQ. The CDR3 covers 16 residues. Here the CDR3 DNA reads TGCGCCAGCAGTCTCAGAGGGGGGAAGAACACCGGGGAGCTGTTTTTT. It codes for CASSLRGGKNTGELFF.

The genes are TRBV29-1 and TRBJ2-7, with D uncertain. The V end lost 2 bases, the J end lost 4 bases, and 9 bases lay between the germline ends. The germline gives CDR1 SQVTM, CDR2 ANQGSEA. CDR3 length equals 12 residues. Written as DNA, the CDR3 is TGCAGCGTTGAAATGTATGGGTACGAGCAGTACTTC. It is translated as CSVEMYGYEQYF.

This chain uses TRBV19 with TRBJ2-1; D is uncertain. The CDR3 has 15 amino acids. The germline V gene has CDR1 LNHDA and CDR2 SQIVND (reference sequence). V gave up 6 bases and J gave up 4 bases, with 16 bases separating them. The CDR3 bases are TGTGCCAGTAGGCTATGGGCCGATTCTTACAATGAGCAGTTCTTC. This gives the protein CASRLWADSYNEQFF.

A single count supports this clonotype. The chain carries TRBV6-1 and TRBJ2-7; 8 positions agree with TRBD1. This CDR3 spans 14 amino acids. The ends lost 5 bases at V and 0 bases at J; junction bases unmatched: 3. Germline V lookup: CDR1 MNHNS, CDR2 SASEGT. The CDR3 sequence is CASSPDRASYEQYF. The CDR3 DNA is TGTGCCAGCAGTCCGGACAGGGCCTCCTACGAGCAGTACTTC.

This chain connects TRBV7-9 to TRBJ1-2, with a weak D call TRBD1 (6 bases). Between the trimmed V and J ends, which lost 5 bases and 4 bases, there was a span of 11 bases. CDR3 length: 13 amino acids. CDR1 is SEHNR, CDR2 FQNEAQ, per germline (reference sequence). In DNA form, the CDR3 reads TGTGCCAGCAGCACCTGGACAGCCTATGGCTACACCTTC. This codes for CASSTWTAYGYTF. The variable domain in full, completed from reference TRBV7-9 and TRBJ1-2, reads DTGVSQNPRHKITKRGQNVTFRCDPISEHNRLYWYRQTLGQGPEFLTYFQNEAQLEKSRLLSDRFSAERPKGSFSTLEIQRTEQGDSAMYLCASSTWTAYGYTFGSGTRLTVV.

The rearrangement joins TRBV9 to TRBJ2-1; D perhaps matches TRBD2 (5 bases). This CDR3 spans 15 amino acids. V lost 2 bases, J lost 2 bases, and 11 bases lay in between. Per the germline V gene, CDR1 is SGDLS and CDR2 is YYNGEE. The CDR3 loop reads CASSVGGLAYNEQFF. The CDR3 DNA sequence: TGTGCCAGCAGCGTTGGAGGCTTGGCCTACAATGAGCAGTTCTTC.

The rearrangement uses TRBV6-1 and TRBJ1-2; weak D call: TRBD1 (6 bases). V lost 6 bases and J 0 bases, leaving 8 bases between the germline ends. From germline, CDR1 is MNHNS and CDR2 SASEGT. This CDR3 contains 13 residues. The CDR3 region has the DNA TGTGCCAGCAGGACAGGTGCTAACTATGGCTACACCTTC. Translated, it gives CASRTGANYGYTF.

The chain has TRBV14 and TRBJ2-1, with D maybe TRBD2 (5 bases). The germline V and J ends were trimmed by 4 bases and 10 bases, with 23 bases remaining between them. The germline CDR1 and CDR2 sequences are SGHDN and FVKESK. The CDR3 covers 16 residues. As DNA, the CDR3 is TGTGCCAGCAGCCCTCCGATCAGCGGCATGCGTGCGGAGCAGTTCTTC. Amino acids: CASSPPISGMRAEQFF. The full variable domain, completed using reference TRBV14 and TRBJ2-1, is EAGVTQFPSHSVIEKGQTVTLRCDPISGHDNLYWYRRVMGKEIKFLLHFVKESKQDESGMPNNRFLAERTGGTYSTLKVQPAELEDSGVYFCASSPPISGMRAEQFFGPGTRLTVL.

The J gene is TRBJ2-5, the V gene TRBV20-1; 8 bases are a match to TRBD1. The CDR3 has 17 residues. Germline CDR1 and CDR2: DFQATT and SNEGSKA (reference sequence). V dropped 5 bases and J dropped 2; count of bases not matched to a gene: 16. The CDR3 nucleotides are TGCAGTGCTGCCGGACAGGGCCTAACCCATACTCAAGAGACCCAGTACTTC. It translates to CSAAGQGLTHTQETQYF.

This clonotype showed up just a few times. The chain joins TRBV9 to TRBJ2-3; D is possibly TRBD2 (6 bases). The CDR3 contains 16 residues. V shed 4 bases and J shed 4 bases, with 19 bases lying between them. CDR1 is SGDLS and CDR2 is YYNGEE in the germline V gene. The chain's CDR3 is CASSPRDSLRSDTQYF. CDR3 nucleotides: TGTGCCAGCAGCCCGCGGGACTCCCTGAGATCAGATACGCAGTATTTT.

This CDR3 is CAWRGTGEWSPLHF. The CDR3 DNA follows: TGTGCCTGGAGGGGAACAGGGGAATGGTCACCCCTCCACTTT. This rearrangement joins TRBV30 to TRBJ1-6, with 7 nucleotides matching TRBD1. The junction had 9 bases not matched to a gene; V was cut back by 3 bases and J by 10 bases. This CDR3 is 14 amino acids long. In germline, CDR1 is GTSNPN, CDR2 SVGIG (reference sequence). Full variable domain (rest looked up from reference TRBV30 and TRBJ1-6): SQTIHQWPATLVQPVGSPLSLECTVEGTSNPNLYWYRQAAGRGLQLLFYSVGIGQISSEVPQNLSASRPQDRQFILSSKKLLLSDSGFYLCAWRGTGEWSPLHFGNGTRLTVT.

The chain combines TRBV18 with TRBJ2-3, with 11 bases aligning to TRBD2. The CDR3 is made up of 16 amino acids. Germline V gene sequence: CDR1 KGHSH, CDR2 LQKENI. With 4 bases clipped from V and 4 bases from J, the junction kept 7 bases outside the gene matches. CDR3 sequence: CASSLETSGVADTQYF. The CDR3 nucleotides read TGTGCCAGCTCACTCGAGACTAGCGGGGTTGCAGATACGCAGTATTTT.

The chain couples TRBV2 to TRBJ1-2; a weak D match, TRBD1 (5 bases). The length of the CDR3 is 13 residues. Trimming shortened V by 3 bases and J by 6 bases, and 11 bases separated the two germline ends. Germline V gene data show CDR1 as SNHLY and CDR2 as FYNNEI. The DNA for the CDR3 is TGTGCCAGCAGTGACGGGGGGTGGCATGGCTACACCTTC. This encodes CASSDGGWHGYTF.

This clonotype was picked up one time. The germline gene is not matched at one end of the junction; a read error may be the cause. The rearrangement joins TRBV9 to TRBJ1-1; the match to TRBD1 covers 8 bases. Germline V gene data show CDR1 as SGDLS and CDR2 as YYNGEE. The CDR3 spans 14 residues. In DNA form, the CDR3 reads TGTGCCAGCAGCGTACGACAGGGGAACGCTGAAGCTTTCTTT. Translated, it gives CASSVRQGNAEAFF.

The rearrangement joins TRBV24-1 to TRBJ2-1; TRBD1 aligns across 8 bases. Unmatched junction bases numbered 6, after V lost 8 bases and J lost 7 bases. This CDR3 spans 13 amino acids. Germline CDR1 KGHDR, CDR2 SFDVKD. In nucleotides, the CDR3 is TGTGCCACCAAGGACAGGGTTGGGAATGAGCAGTTCTTC. Translation: CATKDRVGNEQFF.